The 16 T cell receptor beta chains presented below share a single source sample, sequenced in a study of beta chain features in type 1 diabetes. For these receptors, no antigen is known. General study findings and limits: Moderate but significant shortening of TCRB CDR3s was recorded in all four CD4+ subsets from Type 1 diabetes patients.

Every bit of the isolated RNA underwent reverse transcription, so sequencing read expressed TCRB transcripts. The protocol was immunoSEQ multiplex PCR, while the TCRdb copy is restricted to in-frame clones and leaves out a portion. The table has 250,000 to 300,000 clones, around 25% seen once; the top ten hold around 0.011%. The sequencing sample was made of naive CD4+ T cells from blood. The receptor source for this set is a woman aged 30 to 39 with type 1 diabetes.

V usage is TRBV28 and J usage is TRBJ1-1, with D unclear. The CDR3 sequence is 13 residues long. The germline V gene encodes CDR1 MDHEN and CDR2 SYDVKM. V was clipped by 7 bases and J by 1 base, with 10 bases between them. The CDR3 DNA sequence: TGTGCCAGCACCCCTCGGGGGAACACTGAAGCTTTCTTT. Translation: CASTPRGNTEAFF.

This clone has a handful of counts. CDR3: CSVEEGPTGELFF. The DNA of the CDR3 is TGCAGCGTTGAAGAGGGCCCGACCGGGGAGCTGTTTTTT. This sequence joins TRBV29-1 and TRBJ2-2; D unresolved. Germline V CDR1 and CDR2: SQVTM, ANQGSEA. This CDR3 region has 13 residues. Trimming pared 0 bases from V and 5 bases from J, leaving 7 bases between.

This chain uses TRBV14 with TRBJ2-1, with TRBD2 identical over 9 bases. Per germline, CDR1 SGHDN and CDR2 FVKESK. J was trimmed by 5 bases and V by 0 bases; bases with no gene match: 8. The CDR3 totals 17 residues. CDR3: CASSQDGAGGPNNEQFF. In DNA, the CDR3 is TGTGCCAGCAGCCAAGATGGAGCGGGAGGTCCCAACAATGAGCAGTTCTTC. Complete variable domain (other parts from reference TRBV14 and TRBJ2-1): EAGVTQFPSHSVIEKGQTVTLRCDPISGHDNLYWYRRVMGKEIKFLLHFVKESKQDESGMPNNRFLAERTGGTYSTLKVQPAELEDSGVYFCASSQDGAGGPNNEQFFGPGTRLTVL.

This chain links TRBV5-1 with TRBJ2-2; D might be TRBD1 (6 bases). This CDR3 has 14 residues. The germline CDR1 and CDR2 sequences are SGHRS and YFSETQ. V was trimmed by 7 bases and J by 4 bases, leaving 14 bases between them. The CDR3 nucleotides are TGCGCCAGCTCCATGCAGGGGCCCACCGGGGAGCTGTTTTTT. Amino acid sequence: CASSMQGPTGELFF.

The rearrangement links TRBV14 to TRBJ2-5; TRBD1 matches 7 bases. Germline V CDR1 and CDR2: SGHDN, FVKESK. This CDR3 has 16 amino acids. Unmatched junction bases numbered 10, after V lost 2 bases and J lost 4 bases. As DNA, the CDR3 is TGTGCCAGCAGCCAATGGACAGGCCTGGGTGGAGAGACCCAGTACTTC. Translating it yields CASSQWTGLGGETQYF.

In its sample, this clone was seen a few times. This chain uses TRBV6-1 with TRBJ2-1, with TRBD2 matching over 8 bases. The CDR3 has 15 amino acids. Germline V gene data show CDR1 as MNHNS and CDR2 as SASEGT. The V segment lost 5 bases and the J segment 0 bases; nucleotides outside the gene matches: 3. CDR3 nucleotide sequence: TGTGCCAGCAGTAGCGGGAGTCTCTCCTACAATGAGCAGTTCTTC. Protein: CASSSGSLSYNEQFF.

This clone was seen a few times. The rearrangement joins TRBV30 to TRBJ1-1; D not certain. Germline loops: CDR1 GTSNPN, CDR2 SVGIG (reference sequence). The CDR3 sequence is 10 residues long. V was cut by 2 bases and J by 10 bases, with 8 bases left in between. The CDR3, as DNA: TGTGCCTGGAGTACAACAAGAGCTTTCTTT. It encodes CAWSTTRAFF.

The rearrangement links TRBV28 to TRBJ1-2; D is unresolved. Germline CDR1 is MDHEN and CDR2 is SYDVKM. The CDR3 consists of 13 residues. The V end was cut by 3 bases, the J end by 4 bases, with 9 bases between. The CDR3 here is CASSLDGVYGYTF. The CDR3 DNA reads TGTGCCAGCAGTTTGGACGGGGTCTATGGCTACACCTTC.

The rearrangement uses TRBV5-5 and TRBJ2-1; no clear D gene. V gave up 4 bases and J gave up 4 bases, with 9 bases separating them. The CDR3 runs to 13 residues. Germline CDR1 reads SGHKS; CDR2 reads YYEKEE (reference sequence). Here the CDR3 DNA reads TGTGCCAGCAGCCTTGCACTTTACAATGAGCAGTTCTTC. Its translation: CASSLALYNEQFF.

V gene TRBV27 combines with J gene TRBJ2-1; D not resolved. This CDR3 region has 12 residues. V lost 5 bases and J 3 bases, leaving 5 bases between the germline ends. The germline gives CDR1 MNHEY, CDR2 SMNVEV (reference sequence). CDR3 sequence reads: CASSLRYNEQFF. The DNA for the CDR3 is TGTGCCAGCAGTCTGCGCTACAATGAGCAGTTCTTC.

This chain links TRBV5-1 with TRBJ1-2; the match to TRBD1 covers 8 bases. Germline trimming cut 2 bases from V and 8 bases from J; bases unmatched to any gene: 11. This CDR3 has 15 residues. In germline, CDR1 is SGHRS, CDR2 YFSETQ. CDR3 amino acids: CASSLNPGQDNGYTF. CDR3 nucleotides: TGCGCCAGCAGCTTAAATCCGGGACAGGATAACGGCTACACCTTC.

The chain links TRBV30 to TRBJ2-1, with D possibly TRBD2 on 6 matching bases. The length of the CDR3 is 13 residues. From germline, CDR1 is GTSNPN and CDR2 SVGIG (reference sequence). With 2 bases removed from V and 5 bases from J, the gap between germline ends came to 10 bases. The CDR3 is CAWSRSSDNEQFF. The DNA of the CDR3 is TGTGCCTGGAGTCGATCTAGCGACAATGAGCAGTTCTTC.

This chain links TRBV7-9 with TRBJ2-1, with TRBD1 identical over 9 bases. The germline CDR1 and CDR2 sequences are SEHNR and FQNEAQ (reference sequence). This CDR3 contains 15 residues. J gave up 7 bases and V 5 bases, and 9 bases lay outside the gene matches. The CDR3 DNA sequence: TGTGCCAGCAGCAGGGACAGGGAGCTTTCGAATGAGCAGTTCTTC. This translates into CASSRDRELSNEQFF.

The rearrangement links TRBV9 to TRBJ2-2, with TRBD1 matching over 7 bases. The V gene end was trimmed by 5 bases and the J gene end by 5 bases; junction bases not matched to a gene: 6. Germline values: CDR1 SGDLS, CDR2 YYNGEE. The CDR3 spans 14 residues. CDR3 protein: CASRPGTATGELFF. DNA for the CDR3: TGTGCCAGCAGACCCGGGACAGCTACCGGGGAGCTGTTTTTT.

This clone was observed a few times. V and J are TRBV25-1 and TRBJ2-5; 7 nucleotides align to TRBD2. V shed 3 bases, J shed 2 bases, and the junction held 6 bases outside the gene matches. Germline values: CDR1 MGHDK, CDR2 SYGVNS. The CDR3 spans 15 residues. The CDR3 loop is CASSDLGGSQETQYF. The CDR3 nucleotides read TGTGCCAGCAGTGATCTCGGCGGGAGTCAAGAGACCCAGTACTTC.

The chain couples TRBV7-8 to TRBJ2-5, with D possibly matching TRBD2 (6 bases). This CDR3 comprises 13 residues. Germline CDR1 and CDR2: SGHVS and FQNEAQ. V lost 1 base to trimming and J lost 7 bases, with 10 bases between them. The CDR3 sequence is CASSLDRERTQYF. The CDR3 nucleotides are TGTGCCAGCAGCTTAGATCGGGAGCGGACCCAGTACTTC.